One and the same sample provided the 14 T cell receptor beta chains below, sequenced in a study of OX40 agonist ivuxolimab in advanced cancers. Library preparation employed the immunoSEQ multiplex PCR assay. This is the immuneACCESS table as TCRdb keeps it, with only in-frame sequences that have V and J called. A part of the clones is gone; compared with another copy, unresolved V genes explain less than half, and the rest is unexplained. For this sample there are just over 70,000 clones; 84% appear just once. The ten largest clones take up roughly 0.8% of the sample. Here the sequenced sample was CD4+ or CD8+ T cells sorted from blood, taken in a trial of the OX40 agonist ivuxolimab. Receptor source: an adult with an advanced solid tumor such as melanoma, head and neck, liver or kidney cancer.

This chain uses TRBV19 with TRBJ1-5; no reliable D call. V gave up 2 bases and J gave up 5 bases, with 4 bases separating them. The CDR3 is made up of 12 amino acids. The V gene's germline CDR1 is LNHDA and CDR2 SQIVND (reference sequence). CDR3 loop: CASSIQDQPQHF. The CDR3 coding sequence is TGTGCCAGTAGTATACAGGATCAGCCCCAGCATTTT.

The chain uses TRBV5-4 and TRBJ1-2; tentatively, D is TRBD1 (6 bases). The CDR3 has 13 residues. Germline V gene sequence: CDR1 SGHNT, CDR2 YYREEE (reference sequence). Trimming stripped 5 bases from V and 5 bases from J, with 13 bases between. The CDR3 region has the DNA TGTGCCAGCAGTGGGGCAGGGGAATATGGCTACACCTTC. Protein: CASSGAGEYGYTF.

The chain is built from TRBV4-3 and TRBJ2-2, with D possibly TRBD2 on 5 matching bases. Trimming took off 5 bases at V and 13 bases at J, with 11 bases between the two ends. The length of the CDR3 is 11 residues. The germline CDR1 and CDR2 sequences are LGHNA and YSLEER. CDR3 sequence: CASSSRLSLFF. CDR3 DNA sequence: TGCGCCAGCAGCTCAAGACTATCGCTGTTTTTT.

J is TRBJ2-1 and V is TRBV30, with 7 bases identical to TRBD1. The CDR3 loop spans 14 amino acids. Germline assignment: CDR1 GTSNPN and CDR2 SVGIG (reference sequence). V was pared by 0 bases and J by 5 bases, with 4 bases of the junction left unmatched. The CDR3 coding sequence is TGTGCCTGGAGTGTACAGGGGCCACACAATGAGCAGTTCTTC. This sequence encodes CAWSVQGPHNEQFF.

This clone was found once. The CDR3 here is CASSTQLTGAYEQYF. The CDR3 bases are TGTGCCAGCAGCACACAACTGACAGGAGCCTACGAGCAGTACTTC. V usage is TRBV7-9 and J usage is TRBJ2-7, with a possible D match to TRBD1 (6 bases). This CDR3 is 15 amino acids long. The germline V gene encodes CDR1 SEHNR and CDR2 FQNEAQ (reference sequence). Between the trimmed V and J ends, which lost 5 bases and 2 bases, there was a span of 16 bases. Combining the CDR3 with reference TRBV7-9 and TRBJ2-7 gives the whole variable domain DTGVSQNPRHKITKRGQNVTFRCDPISEHNRLYWYRQTLGQGPEFLTYFQNEAQLEKSRLLSDRFSAERPKGSFSTLEIQRTEQGDSAMYLCASSTQLTGAYEQYFGPGTRLTVT.

This clone was observed a few times. This rearrangement joins TRBV19 to TRBJ2-2; no clear D. The germline CDR1 and CDR2 sequences are LNHDA and SQIVND (reference sequence). Trimming took 3 bases from V and 6 from J, leaving 14 bases between them. This CDR3 region has 15 residues. The CDR3 DNA reads TGTGCCAGTAGTATGGAGTTAAACGGCGCCGGGGAGCTGTTTTTT. It encodes CASSMELNGAGELFF. Together with reference TRBV19 and TRBJ2-2, the CDR3 gives the full variable domain: DGGITQSPKYLFRKEGQNVTLSCEQNLNHDAMYWYRQDPGQGLRLIYYSQIVNDFQKGDIAEGYSVSREKKESFPLTVTSAQKNPTAFYLCASSMELNGAGELFFGEGSRLTVL.

V usage is TRBV19 and J usage is TRBJ2-3; D gene ambiguous. CDR1 and CDR2 from the germline V gene are LNHDA and SQIVND (reference sequence). Deletions cut 5 bases from V and 0 bases from J, with 15 bases between. CDR3 length: 16 residues. In nucleotides, the CDR3 is TGTGCCAGTAGTCTCGTACTGCGGCCTAGCACAGATACGCAGTATTTT. Its translation is CASSLVLRPSTDTQYF.

The rearrangement links TRBV19 to TRBJ2-3, with D perhaps assigned TRBD1 or TRBD2 (5 bases each). The CDR3 extends over 16 amino acids. Deletions cut 3 bases from V and 0 bases from J, with 13 bases between. Germline CDR1 reads LNHDA; CDR2 reads SQIVND (reference sequence). CDR3 protein: CASSMARDGSTDTQYF. CDR3 in DNA: TGTGCCAGTAGTATGGCCCGGGACGGAAGCACAGATACGCAGTATTTT.

This chain's CDR3 is CASSLRGRTSTDTQYF. The CDR3 coding sequence is TGTGCCAGCAGCTTAAGAGGCAGAACCTCCACAGATACGCAGTATTTT. This chain links TRBV7-2 with TRBJ2-3; D not resolved. V lost 2 bases, J lost 2 bases, and 14 bases lay in between. Germline CDR1 SGHTA, CDR2 FQGNSA. The CDR3 sequence is 16 residues long.

The V and J genes are TRBV5-1 and TRBJ1-1; 8 nucleotides align to TRBD1. CDR1 and CDR2 (germline): SGHRS, YFSETQ. The length of the CDR3 is 15 residues. The ends lost 3 bases at V and 4 bases at J; junction bases unmatched: 8. The CDR3 DNA reads as TGCGCCAGCAGCTGGAATACAGGGGGTGGCACTGAAGCTTTCTTT. Translating it yields CASSWNTGGGTEAFF.

The chain uses TRBV6-5 and TRBJ2-2; D is uncertain. CDR1 is MNHEY and CDR2 is SVGAGI in the germline V gene. The V end was cut by 2 bases, the J end by 12 bases, with 13 bases between. The CDR3 has 13 amino acids. The DNA of the CDR3 is TGTGCCAGCAGTTACGATCTCTCATTTAAGCTGTTTTTT. Protein product: CASSYDLSFKLFF.

The CDR3 sequence is CAWRRTSGSYEQYF. Written as DNA, the CDR3 is TGTGCCTGGAGACGAACTAGCGGGAGTTACGAGCAGTACTTC. The V call is TRBV30, the J call TRBJ2-7, with TRBD2 matching over 11 bases. Germline CDR1 reads GTSNPN; CDR2 reads SVGIG (reference sequence). The CDR3 spans 14 residues. V dropped 3 bases and J dropped 4; count of bases not matched to a gene: 5.

For this clone: One end of the junction fails to match germline, which may point to a read error. V usage is TRBV6-6 and J usage is TRBJ2-7; D call uncertain. The CDR3 sequence is 13 residues long. Germline V gene lookup returns CDR1 MNHNY and CDR2 SVGAGI (reference sequence). The CDR3 is CASSPDGAYGQYF. CDR3 nucleotides: TGTGCCAGCAGCCCCGACGGAGCCTACGGGCAGTACTTC.

The rearrangement links TRBV29-1 to TRBJ1-3; no firm D call. This CDR3 is built from 13 residues. Germline assignment: CDR1 SQVTM and CDR2 ANQGSEA. Trimming took 3 bases from V and 0 from J, leaving 6 bases between them. The CDR3 protein is CSVEAFSGNTIYF. DNA for the CDR3: TGCAGCGTTGAGGCGTTCTCTGGAAACACCATATATTTT.